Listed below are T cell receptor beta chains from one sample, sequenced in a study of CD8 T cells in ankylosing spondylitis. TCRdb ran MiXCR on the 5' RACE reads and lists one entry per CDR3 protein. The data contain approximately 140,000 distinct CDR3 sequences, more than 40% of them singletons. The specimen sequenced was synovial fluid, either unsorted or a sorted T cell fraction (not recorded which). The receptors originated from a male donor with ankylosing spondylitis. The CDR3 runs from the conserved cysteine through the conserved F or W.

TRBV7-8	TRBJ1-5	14	CASSLTGRHQPQHF
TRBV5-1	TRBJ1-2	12	CASSLTGWGYTF
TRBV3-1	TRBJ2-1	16	CASSPGTSGRGREQFF
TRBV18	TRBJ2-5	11	CASSPRETQYF
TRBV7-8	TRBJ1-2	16	CASSLDAGPPYYGYTF
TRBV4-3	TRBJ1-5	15	CASSQEYQFRQPQHF
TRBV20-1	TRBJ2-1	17	CSASSPSGRLAYNEQFF
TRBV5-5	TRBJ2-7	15	CASSTDPEQPYEQYF
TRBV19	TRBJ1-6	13	CASSISGPDTLHF
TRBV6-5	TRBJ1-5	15	CASSYSPRGNQPQHF
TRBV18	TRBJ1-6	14	CASSPGQGYSPLHF
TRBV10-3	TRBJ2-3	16	CAISDLGRVGTDTQYF
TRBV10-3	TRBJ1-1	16	CAIRISPTGSGTEAFF
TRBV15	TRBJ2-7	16	CATSRDHPAASYEQYF
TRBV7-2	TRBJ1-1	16	CASRILGGELNTEAFF
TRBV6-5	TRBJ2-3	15	CASSYVGLDTDTQYF
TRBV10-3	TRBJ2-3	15	CAISDPQRVTDTQYF
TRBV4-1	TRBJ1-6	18	CASSQERLSSSYNSPLHF
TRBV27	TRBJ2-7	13	CASSLLGPNEQYF
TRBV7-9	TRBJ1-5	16	CASNPWTGLGNQPQHF
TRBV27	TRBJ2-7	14	CASSGQGGAYEQYF
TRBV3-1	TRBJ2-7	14	CASSWGDSPYEQYF
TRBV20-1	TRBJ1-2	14	CSARDEGRGYGYTF
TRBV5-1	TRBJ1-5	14	CASSPGLSDQPQHF
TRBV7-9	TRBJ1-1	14	CASRKGPVYTEAFF
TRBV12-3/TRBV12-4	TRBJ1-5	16	CASSFPTKGRYQPQHF
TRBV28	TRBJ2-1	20	CASSLRGGMYVLGYYNEQFF
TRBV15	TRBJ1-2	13	CATSPDSFYGYTF
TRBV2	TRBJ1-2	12	CASSPDSYGYTF
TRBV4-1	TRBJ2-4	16	CASSQETGGTKNIQYF
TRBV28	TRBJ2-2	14	CASSLGLYTGELFF
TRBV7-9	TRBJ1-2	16	CASSLGPLGHRYGYTF
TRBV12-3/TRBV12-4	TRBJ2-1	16	CASSQEWTGFYNEQFF
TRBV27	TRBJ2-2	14	CASSYGQNTGELFF
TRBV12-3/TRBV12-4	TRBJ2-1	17	CASSFPTGSGIIDEQFF
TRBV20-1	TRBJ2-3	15	CSAGSGGLSTDTQYF
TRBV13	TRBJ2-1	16	CASSLVASGSWNEQFF
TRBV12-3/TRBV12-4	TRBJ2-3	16	CASSPLVGPGGDTQYF
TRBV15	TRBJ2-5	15	CATSRDQAVQETQYF
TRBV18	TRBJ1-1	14	CASSPGGAGTEAFF
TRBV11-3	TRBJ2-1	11	CASRFNNEQFF
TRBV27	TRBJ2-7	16	CASSSKIGTSSYEQYF
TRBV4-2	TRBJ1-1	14	CASSQSVGNTEAFF
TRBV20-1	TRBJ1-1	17	CSARDLSAGRGDTEAFF
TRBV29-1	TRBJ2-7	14	CSVEDEGGPYEQYF
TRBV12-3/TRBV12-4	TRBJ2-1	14	CASSYGTSANEQFF
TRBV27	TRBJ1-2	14	CASSPTYRGYGYTF
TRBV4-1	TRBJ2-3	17	CASTWVVAGVGSDTQYF